This T cell receptor (beta chain) appears in the sequencing data of a study of T cells after yellow fever vaccination. About the study: SMART-Seq v4 Ultra Low Input prepared the low-cell-number fractions. Study-wide results and caveats: Peaking on day 5 versus 15, the secondary response was faster but weaker. One caveat is that FACS-sorted repertoires could contain abundant clonotypes contaminating from the bulk population. Most clones from primary vaccination were detected again post-booster (roughly 96% CD4, about 85% CD8).

A few counts support this clonotype. Its antigen is currently unknown. Trimming shortened V by 5 bases and J by 10 bases, and 12 bases separated the two germline ends. CDR3 length: 11 residues. CDR1 and CDR2 from the germline V gene are DFQATT and SNEGSKA (reference sequence). TCRdb re-analysed the 5' RACE reads in MiXCR, keeping a single row per CDR3 protein. Among about 630,000 distinct CDR3 sequences, over 9% were seen once, and the ten largest hold approximately 15%. The sample here was PBMCs, taken on the day of the yellow fever booster vaccination. The chain recombines TRBV20-1 with TRBJ2-1; D gene ambiguous. The sequence was obtained from a young man who received the YFV17D yellow fever vaccine. CDR3 nucleotide sequence: TGCAGTGCTCCCGTGCGTCGCGAGCAGTTCTTC. This translates into CSAPVRREQFF.